The 18 T cell receptor beta chains below all came from one sample that was sequenced in a study of blood T cell repertoires in COVID-19. The data were produced by immunoSEQ multiplex PCR, yet TCRdb's version contains in-frame clones alone and is incomplete. This sample has 170,000 or so clones, with roughly 90% found just once. Sequencing was done on a sample of PBMCs or T cells enriched from blood (not recorded which). Receptors originate from a woman in her 50s who had recovered from COVID-19.

At least ten counts were recorded for this clone. J is TRBJ2-1 and V is TRBV18; TRBD2 matches 7 bases. This CDR3 is built from 14 residues. Looked up from germline, CDR1 is KGHSH and CDR2 is LQKENI. Trimming removed 3 bases from V and 4 bases from J; junction bases left unmatched: 3. The CDR3: CASSPSGYYNEQFF. CDR3 in DNA: TGTGCCAGCTCACCTAGCGGGTATTACAATGAGCAGTTCTTC.

The chain couples TRBV28 to TRBJ1-5, with TRBD1 matching 7 bases. Germline CDR1 is MDHEN and CDR2 is SYDVKM. V was pared by 3 bases and J by 7 bases, with 6 bases of the junction left unmatched. The CDR3 sequence is 14 residues long. DNA for the CDR3: TGTGCCAGCAGTTTCGGCAGGGGGGAACAGCCCCAGCATTTT. Translation: CASSFGRGEQPQHF. The whole variable domain, filled in from reference TRBV28 and TRBJ1-5, reads DVKVTQSSRYLVKRTGEKVFLECVQDMDHENMFWYRQDPGLGLRLIYFSYDVKMKEKGDIPEGYSVSREKKERFSLILESASTNQTSMYLCASSFGRGEQPQHFGDGTRLSIL.

V gene TRBV30 combines with J gene TRBJ2-6, with 9 bases matching TRBD1. Looked up from germline, CDR1 is GTSNPN and CDR2 is SVGIG (reference sequence). Unmatched junction bases numbered 12, after V lost 1 base and J lost 2 bases. This CDR3 region has 19 residues. Here the CDR3 DNA reads TGTGCCTGGAGTGAACTTTCGGACAGGGGTAATACTGGGGCCAACGTCCTGACTTTC. Amino acids: CAWSELSDRGNTGANVLTF. The full variable domain, its missing parts supplied by reference TRBV30 and TRBJ2-6, is SQTIHQWPATLVQPVGSPLSLECTVEGTSNPNLYWYRQAAGRGLQLLFYSVGIGQISSEVPQNLSASRPQDRQFILSSKKLLLSDSGFYLCAWSELSDRGNTGANVLTFGAGSRLTVL.

This clone is a singleton in its sample. The rearrangement links TRBV11-2 to TRBJ1-1; D is unresolved. CDR3 length: 15 amino acids. Looked up from germline, CDR1 is SGHAT and CDR2 is FQNNGV. V was clipped by 4 bases and J by 0 bases, with 12 bases between them. The DNA for the CDR3 is TGTGCCAGCAGCTGGCTTAGCACAATGAACACTGAAGCTTTCTTT. Encoded protein: CASSWLSTMNTEAFF.

This clone was observed a single time. The chain links TRBV5-1 to TRBJ1-1, with TRBD1 identical over 8 bases. This CDR3 has 16 amino acids. With 4 bases clipped from V and 1 base from J, the junction kept 9 bases outside the gene matches. CDR1 is SGHRS and CDR2 is YFSETQ in the germline V gene. CDR3 amino acids: CASSPETGAGNTEAFF. As DNA, the CDR3 is TGCGCCAGCAGCCCAGAGACAGGGGCTGGGAACACTGAAGCTTTCTTT.

The gene calls are TRBV19 and TRBJ2-7, with D perhaps TRBD2 (5 bases). V was shortened by 5 bases and J by 2 bases, with 7 bases between the two germline ends. The CDR3 covers 12 residues. Germline loops: CDR1 LNHDA, CDR2 SQIVND (reference sequence). The CDR3 region is CASSVGTYEQYF. The CDR3 bases are TGTGCCAGTAGTGTCGGGACCTACGAGCAGTACTTC.

The rearrangement joins TRBV4-3 to TRBJ2-7, with TRBD1 matching over 8 bases. With 1 base clipped from V and 2 bases from J, the junction kept 4 bases outside the gene matches. Germline assignment: CDR1 LGHNA and CDR2 YSLEER. The CDR3 spans 15 residues. CDR3 coding DNA: TGCGCCAGCAGCCAAGGGTCGACAGGGGCCTACGAGCAGTACTTC. Translated, it gives CASSQGSTGAYEQYF.

The CDR3 spells CASSRRVAGNTIYF. Written as DNA, the CDR3 is TGTGCCAGCAGCCGCAGGGTAGCTGGAAACACCATATATTTT. This rearrangement joins TRBV5-8 to TRBJ1-3; tentative D call: TRBD1 (5 bases). CDR1 SGHTS and CDR2 YDEGEE come from the germline V gene. There are 14 residues in the CDR3. The V end lost 4 bases, the J end lost 2 bases, and 10 bases lay between the germline ends.

The chain combines TRBV6-1 with TRBJ2-1; 8 positions match TRBD1. Germline loops: CDR1 MNHNS, CDR2 SASEGT. Trimming removed 2 bases from V and 9 bases from J; junction bases left unmatched: 9. The CDR3 is made up of 15 amino acids. The CDR3 protein is CASSERVRGRPEQFF. DNA of the CDR3: TGTGCCAGCAGTGAAAGGGTCAGGGGGCGTCCTGAGCAGTTCTTC.

The chain combines TRBV4-3 with TRBJ2-3; D gene unclear. Germline values: CDR1 LGHNA, CDR2 YSLEER. The CDR3 has 15 amino acids. V lost 1 base and J lost 2, with 10 bases in between. CDR3 protein: CASSQAAHITDTQYF. The DNA of the CDR3 is TGCGCCAGCAGCCAAGCCGCGCATATCACAGATACGCAGTATTTT.

This sequence joins TRBV30 and TRBJ2-1, with TRBD2 as a possible D gene (6 bases). V lost 0 bases to trimming and J lost 4 bases, with 10 bases between them. The germline V gene encodes CDR1 GTSNPN and CDR2 SVGIG (reference sequence). CDR3 length: 14 amino acids. The CDR3 bases are TGTGCCTGGAGTGTAGGGCGGGGATACAATGAGCAGTTCTTC. Residues: CAWSVGRGYNEQFF.

The chain carries TRBV3-1 (or the pseudogene TRBV3-2) and TRBJ2-1; a possible D gene is TRBD2 (5 bases). This CDR3 region has 12 residues. Trimming left V 4 bases short and J 7 bases short, with 8 bases between. Per germline, CDR1 LGHDT and CDR2 YNNKEL (reference sequence). The CDR3, as DNA: TGTGCCAGCAGCCGGCTAGCAAATGAGCAGTTCTTC. This sequence encodes CASSRLANEQFF.

The CDR3 DNA is TGTGCCAGCAGCCCCAGAGCCCGAGGGGATACGCAGTATTTT. It specifies CASSPRARGDTQYF. V and J are TRBV7-3 and TRBJ2-3; tentatively, D is TRBD2 (5 bases). CDR1 SGHTA and CDR2 FQGTGA come from the germline V gene. The CDR3 runs to 14 residues. V dropped 5 bases and J dropped 6 bases, with 15 bases sitting between them.

This clone came up once. This sequence joins TRBV27 and TRBJ2-3; D gene uncertain. Trimming cost V 3 bases and J 2 bases, with 6 bases left between them. Germline CDR1 is MNHEY and CDR2 is SMNVEV (reference sequence). The CDR3 consists of 13 residues. The CDR3 region is CASSLSHTDTQYF. In nucleotides, the CDR3 is TGTGCCAGCAGTTTGTCCCACACAGATACGCAGTATTTT.

The chain has TRBV5-1 and TRBJ1-2; 7 nucleotides agree with TRBD1. This CDR3 region has 15 residues. The V and J ends lost 5 bases and 8 bases, in that order; junction bases with no gene match: 15. Germline V lookup: CDR1 SGHRS, CDR2 YFSETQ. This CDR3 reads CASRSAGGGTEGYTF. DNA of the CDR3: TGCGCCAGCAGGAGCGCAGGAGGGGGGACAGAGGGCTACACCTTC.

The chain couples TRBV2 to TRBJ2-7, with 8 bases matching TRBD1. There are 13 residues in the CDR3. CDR1 is SNHLY and CDR2 is FYNNEI in the germline V gene. V shed 6 bases, J shed 3 bases, and the junction held 4 bases outside the gene matches. CDR3 nucleotide sequence: TGTGCCAGCAGCGCGGACAGGGTCTACGAGCAGTACTTC. Translating gives CASSADRVYEQYF.

The rearrangement links TRBV7-8 to TRBJ1-2; 8 nucleotides line up with TRBD1. Per the germline V gene, CDR1 is SGHVS and CDR2 is FQNEAQ. Trimming took 0 bases from V and 1 from J; bases not matched to a gene: 4. The CDR3 has 16 amino acids. Here the CDR3 reads CASSLALGQGNYGYTF. As DNA, the CDR3 is TGTGCCAGCAGCTTAGCGCTAGGACAGGGTAACTATGGCTACACCTTC. Based on the CDR3 plus reference TRBV7-8 and TRBJ1-2, the full variable domain is GAGVSQSPRYKVAKRGQDVALRCDPISGHVSLFWYQQALGQGPEFLTYFQNEAQLDKSGLPSDRFFAERPEGSVSTLKIQRTQQEDSAVYLCASSLALGQGNYGYTFGSGTRLTVV.

J is TRBJ2-5 and V is TRBV5-1, with TRBD2 matching 7 bases. V trimming: 2 bases; J trimming: 4 bases; junction bases outside the gene matches: 2. From germline, CDR1 is SGHRS and CDR2 YFSETQ. CDR3 length: 13 residues. The CDR3 loop is CASSFTGGETQYF. CDR3 in DNA: TGCGCCAGCAGCTTTACGGGAGGAGAGACCCAGTACTTC.